This TCR beta chain was profiled in a study of siplizumab effects on memory and regulatory T cells. The CDR3 is 14 residues long. Per the germline V gene, CDR1 is SGHTA and CDR2 is FQGNSA. The V and J ends lost 1 base and 5 bases respectively, with 11 bases between them. Study conclusions and caveats: Versus 25% to 30% in controls, the mappable alloreactive CD4+ clones averaged nearly 70% Treg-derived with siplizumab. The alloresponse seemed to draw substantially on naive T cells, which appeared more diverse than memory cells. A minor fraction of alloreactive clones, and no more, mapped to unstimulated subsets.

With regard to this clone: Its antigen remains unknown.

The repertoire was sequenced with immunoSEQ multiplex PCR; TCRdb's copy has only in-frame clones and lacks some. The sample shows about 100,000 clones, 94% of them seen only once. Sequencing was performed on non-Treg CD4+ T cells sorted from blood. The receptor was derived from a human donor in good health. The chain employs TRBV7-2 and TRBJ2-5; D is possibly TRBD2 (5 bases). CDR3 residues: CASSLVASLETQYF. The CDR3 DNA reads as TGTGCCAGCAGCTTAGTCGCTAGCTTGGAGACCCAGTACTTC.